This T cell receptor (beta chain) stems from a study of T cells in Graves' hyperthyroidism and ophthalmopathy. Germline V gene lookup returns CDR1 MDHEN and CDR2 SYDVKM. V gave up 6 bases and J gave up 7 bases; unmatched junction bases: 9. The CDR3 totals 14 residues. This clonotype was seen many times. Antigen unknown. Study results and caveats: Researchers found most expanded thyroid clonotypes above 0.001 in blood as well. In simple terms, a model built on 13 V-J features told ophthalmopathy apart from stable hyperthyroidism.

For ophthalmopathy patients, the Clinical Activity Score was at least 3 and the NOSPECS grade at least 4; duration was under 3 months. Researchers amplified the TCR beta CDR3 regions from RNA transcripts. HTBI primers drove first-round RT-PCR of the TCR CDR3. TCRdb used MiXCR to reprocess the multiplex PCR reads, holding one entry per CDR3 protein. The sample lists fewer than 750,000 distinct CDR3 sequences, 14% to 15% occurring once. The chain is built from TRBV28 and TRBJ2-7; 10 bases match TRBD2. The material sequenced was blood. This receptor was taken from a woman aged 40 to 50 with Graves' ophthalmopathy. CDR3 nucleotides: TGTGCCAGCAGCCTACTAGCGGGGCTGGGGGAGCAGTACTTC. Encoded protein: CASSLLAGLGEQYF.